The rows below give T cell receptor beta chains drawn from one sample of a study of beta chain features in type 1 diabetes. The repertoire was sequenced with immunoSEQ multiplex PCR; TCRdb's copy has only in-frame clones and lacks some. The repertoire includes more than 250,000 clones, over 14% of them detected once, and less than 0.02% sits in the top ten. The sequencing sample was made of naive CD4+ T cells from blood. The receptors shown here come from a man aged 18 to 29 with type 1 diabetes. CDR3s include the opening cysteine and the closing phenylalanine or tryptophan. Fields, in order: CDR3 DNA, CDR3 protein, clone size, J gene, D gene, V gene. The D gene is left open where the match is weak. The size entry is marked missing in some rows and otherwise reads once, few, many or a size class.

CDR3 DNA: TGTGCCTGGAGTGTAGGCGGTCACGAGCAGTACTTC
CDR3 protein: CAWSVGGHEQYF
clone size: .
J gene: TRBJ2-7
D gene: .
V gene: TRBV30

CDR3 DNA: TGTGCCTCGAAACGGGAGACTTCCTACAATGAGCAGTTCTTC
CDR3 protein: CASKRETSYNEQFF
clone size: .
J gene: TRBJ2-1
D gene: .
V gene: TRBV19

CDR3 DNA: TGTGCCAGCAGTTACGTTTCTAGCGGGCAAGAGACCCAGTACTTC
CDR3 protein: CASSYVSSGQETQYF
clone size: few
J gene: TRBJ2-5
D gene: TRBD2
V gene: TRBV6-6

CDR3 DNA: TGTGCCAGCAGTAGCGGAGGGGGCAACGAGCAGTACTTC
CDR3 protein: CASSSGGGNEQYF
clone size: .
J gene: TRBJ2-7
D gene: .
V gene: TRBV5-4

CDR3 DNA: TGTGCCAGCAGCTTAGACTACACTGAAGCTTTCTTT
CDR3 protein: CASSLDYTEAFF
clone size: few
J gene: TRBJ1-1
D gene: .
V gene: TRBV7-9

CDR3 DNA: TGTGCCACCAGTGGGACAGACCGACTAGCGGGGGTTTACGAGCAGTACTTC
CDR3 protein: CATSGTDRLAGVYEQYF
clone size: .
J gene: TRBJ2-7
D gene: TRBD2
V gene: TRBV15

CDR3 DNA: TGCAGTGCCTCTAGCAACGAGCAGTACTTC
CDR3 protein: CSASSNEQYF
clone size: .
J gene: TRBJ2-7
D gene: .
V gene: TRBV20-1

CDR3 DNA: TGCAGCGCTGGCAGAAGGGGGGAGGGCCTTCTCGAGCAGTACTTC
CDR3 protein: CSAGRRGEGLLEQYF
clone size: few
J gene: TRBJ2-7
D gene: .
V gene: TRBV29-1

CDR3 DNA: TGCGCCAGCAGTCAATCAAAACGGGGGATCACAGATACGCAGTATTTT
CDR3 protein: CASSQSKRGITDTQYF
clone size: .
J gene: TRBJ2-3
D gene: .
V gene: TRBV23-1

CDR3 DNA: TGTGCCAGCAGCCTAGGACAGGGAATGAATGGCTACACCTTC
CDR3 protein: CASSLGQGMNGYTF
clone size: .
J gene: TRBJ1-2
D gene: TRBD1
V gene: TRBV7-2

CDR3 DNA: TGTGCCTGGAGCTCCAGGGGACAGGGTCCCTACGAGCAGTACTTC
CDR3 protein: CAWSSRGQGPYEQYF
clone size: .
J gene: TRBJ2-7
D gene: TRBD1
V gene: TRBV30

CDR3 DNA: TGTGCCAGCAGCTTAGAGCGAAATCAGCCCCAGCATTTT
CDR3 protein: CASSLERNQPQHF
clone size: .
J gene: TRBJ1-5
D gene: .
V gene: TRBV7-2

CDR3 DNA: TGCAGCGTCGGAAGAACGAGGGAGCAGTACTTC
CDR3 protein: CSVGRTREQYF
clone size: few
J gene: TRBJ2-7
D gene: .
V gene: TRBV29-1

CDR3 DNA: TGTGCCTCCTCTCGTCCGGGACTAGCGGGGACTATGGCCACCTACAATGAGCAGTTCTTC
CDR3 protein: CASSRPGLAGTMATYNEQFF
clone size: .
J gene: TRBJ2-1
D gene: TRBD2
V gene: TRBV30

CDR3 DNA: TGTGCCAGTAGTCCGACGGGACTAGCGGGCCAAGAGACCCAGTACTTC
CDR3 protein: CASSPTGLAGQETQYF
clone size: few
J gene: TRBJ2-5
D gene: TRBD2
V gene: TRBV19

CDR3 DNA: TGTGCCAGCAGTAATCAGGGGGCGTTCACTGAAGCTTTCTTT
CDR3 protein: CASSNQGAFTEAFF
clone size: few
J gene: TRBJ1-1
D gene: TRBD1
V gene: TRBV6-6

CDR3 DNA: TGTGCCACCAGCAGAGTCGGTATGACTGAAGCTTTCTTT
CDR3 protein: CATSRVGMTEAFF
clone size: few
J gene: TRBJ1-1
D gene: .
V gene: TRBV15

CDR3 DNA: TGTGCCAGCAGCTTCCCAAGGGCTCGGGGATCGGTAGATACGCAGTATTTT
CDR3 protein: CASSFPRARGSVDTQYF
clone size: .
J gene: TRBJ2-3
D gene: .
V gene: TRBV5-4

CDR3 DNA: TGCAGCGCCTCCACAAGGGGGAAAACAGATACGCAGTATTTT
CDR3 protein: CSASTRGKTDTQYF
clone size: .
J gene: TRBJ2-3
D gene: .
V gene: TRBV29-1

CDR3 DNA: TGCGCCAGCAGCCAACCTGGGACAGGCTCCTATGGCTACACCTTC
CDR3 protein: CASSQPGTGSYGYTF
clone size: few
J gene: TRBJ1-2
D gene: TRBD1
V gene: TRBV4-1

CDR3 DNA: TGTGCCAGCAGCTCTTCCCACGAGCAGTACTTC
CDR3 protein: CASSSSHEQYF
clone size: few
J gene: TRBJ2-7
D gene: .
V gene: TRBV7-9

CDR3 DNA: TGTGCCAGCACCCTTGGGGCAGGGGGCCCCACAGATACGCAGTATTTT
CDR3 protein: CASTLGAGGPTDTQYF
clone size: .
J gene: TRBJ2-3
D gene: TRBD1
V gene: TRBV5-4

CDR3 DNA: TGCGCCAGCAGCCTGGACAGGGGAAAAGAGACCCAGTACTTC
CDR3 protein: CASSLDRGKETQYF
clone size: .
J gene: TRBJ2-5
D gene: TRBD1
V gene: TRBV4-1

CDR3 DNA: TGTGCCAGCAGCATAGAGTACTCTGGGGCCAACGTCCTGACTTTC
CDR3 protein: CASSIEYSGANVLTF
clone size: few
J gene: TRBJ2-6
D gene: .
V gene: TRBV2

CDR3 DNA: TGTGCCAGCAGTCCCCGACAGGCGAGCAATCAGCCCCAGCATTTT
CDR3 protein: CASSPRQASNQPQHF
clone size: .
J gene: TRBJ1-5
D gene: .
V gene: TRBV28

CDR3 DNA: TGTGCCACCAGCAGAGATCAGGGCAGGGGGCGGGACTACAATGAGCAGTTCTTC
CDR3 protein: CATSRDQGRGRDYNEQFF
clone size: .
J gene: TRBJ2-1
D gene: TRBD1
V gene: TRBV15

CDR3 DNA: TGTGCCAGTAGTCATCGGCGGGAGGGCCATGAGCAGTTCTTC
CDR3 protein: CASSHRREGHEQFF
clone size: few
J gene: TRBJ2-1
D gene: TRBD2
V gene: TRBV19

CDR3 DNA: TGTGCCAGCAGTGAAGTCGGGACAGGCCCCCACGAGCAGTACTTC
CDR3 protein: CASSEVGTGPHEQYF
clone size: .
J gene: TRBJ2-7
D gene: TRBD1
V gene: TRBV6-1

CDR3 DNA: TGTGCCAGCAGGCCCGAAGGAGGGACCCAGTACTTC
CDR3 protein: CASRPEGGTQYF
clone size: .
J gene: TRBJ2-5
D gene: .
V gene: TRBV2

CDR3 DNA: TGTGCCACCTCTGCCAGAGCTACTAGCGTTAAGTTCTTC
CDR3 protein: CATSARATSVKFF
clone size: .
J gene: TRBJ2-1
D gene: TRBD2
V gene: TRBV28

CDR3 DNA: TGTGCCAGCAGCTTAGGTCTGGCAGGGGGCACTGAAGCTTTCTTT
CDR3 protein: CASSLGLAGGTEAFF
clone size: .
J gene: TRBJ1-1
D gene: TRBD1
V gene: TRBV11-2

CDR3 DNA: TGTGCCAGCAGGAGCGGGGCCTACGAGCAGTACTTC
CDR3 protein: CASRSGAYEQYF
clone size: few
J gene: TRBJ2-7
D gene: TRBD2
V gene: TRBV6-6

CDR3 DNA: TGTGCCAGCAGTTACTCTCACAACTACGAGCAGTACTTC
CDR3 protein: CASSYSHNYEQYF
clone size: .
J gene: TRBJ2-7
D gene: .
V gene: TRBV6-5

CDR3 DNA: TGCGCCAGATCGGAGGGGGCGAATCTCCAAGAGACCCAGTACTTC
CDR3 protein: CARSEGANLQETQYF
clone size: .
J gene: TRBJ2-5
D gene: .
V gene: TRBV5-1

CDR3 DNA: TGTGCCAGCAGTCTACTAGCGGGGGCCAATGAGCAGTTCTTC
CDR3 protein: CASSLLAGANEQFF
clone size: .
J gene: TRBJ2-1
D gene: TRBD2
V gene: TRBV27

CDR3 DNA: TGTGCCAGCAGTCACGGGGCCTTACCGGGACAGGGACGCTACGAGCAGTACTTC
CDR3 protein: CASSHGALPGQGRYEQYF
clone size: .
J gene: TRBJ2-7
D gene: .
V gene: TRBV21-1

CDR3 DNA: TGTGCCAGCGAGACTGAATTAACCTACGAGCAGTACTTC
CDR3 protein: CASETELTYEQYF
clone size: .
J gene: TRBJ2-7
D gene: .
V gene: TRBV2

CDR3 DNA: TGTGCCAGCAGTTCGGGACAGGACTACACCATATATTTT
CDR3 protein: CASSSGQDYTIYF
clone size: few
J gene: TRBJ1-3
D gene: TRBD1
V gene: TRBV28

CDR3 DNA: TGTGCCAGCAGCAAAGCTACTGGGAGGTACTCCTACGAGCAGTACTTC
CDR3 protein: CASSKATGRYSYEQYF
clone size: .
J gene: TRBJ2-7
D gene: .
V gene: TRBV21-1

CDR3 DNA: TGTGCCAGCAGTTACGCACGGGGTAATGGCTACACCTTC
CDR3 protein: CASSYARGNGYTF
clone size: few
J gene: TRBJ1-2
D gene: .
V gene: TRBV6-5

CDR3 DNA: TGTGCCAGCAGCGTAGTGTCACAGACCTCCTCTGGGGCCAACGTCCTGACTTTC
CDR3 protein: CASSVVSQTSSGANVLTF
clone size: .
J gene: TRBJ2-6
D gene: .
V gene: TRBV9

CDR3 DNA: TGTGCCAGCAGCTCAGCAAGCACATACGGGGAGACCCAGTACTTC
CDR3 protein: CASSSASTYGETQYF
clone size: .
J gene: TRBJ2-5
D gene: .
V gene: TRBV7-2

CDR3 DNA: TGTGCCAGCAGTTTGGGGGCCGGGACGGTTTATGGCTACACCTTC
CDR3 protein: CASSLGAGTVYGYTF
clone size: .
J gene: TRBJ1-2
D gene: .
V gene: TRBV27

CDR3 DNA: TGTGCAAACGCCCCCAGGGGGCGCTATGGCTACACCTTC
CDR3 protein: CANAPRGRYGYTF
clone size: .
J gene: TRBJ1-2
D gene: TRBD1
V gene: TRBV28

CDR3 DNA: TGTGCCAGTCGACTAGCTTCTACCAATGAGCAGTTCTTC
CDR3 protein: CASRLASTNEQFF
clone size: few
J gene: TRBJ2-1
D gene: TRBD2
V gene: TRBV6-5

CDR3 DNA: TGTGCCAGCAGCGCCCCTGGCAGGTCAAACATTCAGTACTTC
CDR3 protein: CASSAPGRSNIQYF
clone size: few
J gene: TRBJ2-4
D gene: .
V gene: TRBV7-9

CDR3 DNA: TGTGCCAGCAGCTTGGACAGGGGGGCCTACAATGAGCAGTTCTTC
CDR3 protein: CASSLDRGAYNEQFF
clone size: few
J gene: TRBJ2-1
D gene: TRBD1
V gene: TRBV7-6

CDR3 DNA: TGTGCCTGGAGTGTACCCCCTCAGAAGTTCTTC
CDR3 protein: CAWSVPPQKFF
clone size: few
J gene: TRBJ2-1
D gene: .
V gene: TRBV30

CDR3 DNA: TGCAGCGCCCGAAAGACAGGGGAAGGCTACACCTTC
CDR3 protein: CSARKTGEGYTF
clone size: .
J gene: TRBJ1-2
D gene: TRBD1
V gene: TRBV29-1

CDR3 DNA: TGTGCCAGCAGCCTCCGGACTCCCTACGAGCAGTACTTC
CDR3 protein: CASSLRTPYEQYF
clone size: .
J gene: TRBJ2-7
D gene: .
V gene: TRBV7-2

CDR3 DNA: TGTGCCAGTAGGATACTAGCGGGGGGGGACAATGAGCAGTTCTTC
CDR3 protein: CASRILAGGDNEQFF
clone size: few
J gene: TRBJ2-1
D gene: TRBD2
V gene: TRBV19

CDR3 DNA: TGCGCCAGCAGCTACGGACAGGGGAACACTGAAGCTTTCTTT
CDR3 protein: CASSYGQGNTEAFF
clone size: few
J gene: TRBJ1-1
D gene: TRBD1
V gene: TRBV5-1

CDR3 DNA: TGTGCCAGCTCACCTCCTGACAGGGGTTTTGATGGCTACACCTTC
CDR3 protein: CASSPPDRGFDGYTF
clone size: few
J gene: TRBJ1-2
D gene: TRBD1
V gene: TRBV18

CDR3 DNA: TGCGCCAGCAGCGGTAGGCCAGCGGGGGGACAGGCGGAGACCCAGTACTTC
CDR3 protein: CASSGRPAGGQAETQYF
clone size: .
J gene: TRBJ2-5
D gene: .
V gene: TRBV5-1